This T cell receptor beta chain came from a study of shared clonotypes between healthy human individuals. Study-wide points: The naive CD4 repertoires of a few donors were compared, and approximately 5% of clonotypes were shared.

Remarks on this clone: Its antigen remains unknown.

Losses at the gene ends were 6 bases for V and 11 bases for J; bases not matched to a gene: 10. Germline lookup yields CDR1 SNHLY and CDR2 FYNNEI. The CDR3 covers 12 residues. Sequencing used immunoSEQ multiplex PCR; TCRdb keeps in-frame clones, though not all of them. In the table there are about 1 million clones, about 75% of which are singletons. What was sequenced was memory CD4+ T cells sorted from blood. Subset noted: CD45RA-negative fraction. This chain connects TRBV2 to TRBJ2-7; 7 bases line up with TRBD2. The origin of this receptor is a man aged 18 to 29 in good health. The CDR3 here is CASSYFGREEYF. The CDR3 DNA follows: TGTGCCAGCAGCTATTTTGGGAGGGAAGAGTACTTC.